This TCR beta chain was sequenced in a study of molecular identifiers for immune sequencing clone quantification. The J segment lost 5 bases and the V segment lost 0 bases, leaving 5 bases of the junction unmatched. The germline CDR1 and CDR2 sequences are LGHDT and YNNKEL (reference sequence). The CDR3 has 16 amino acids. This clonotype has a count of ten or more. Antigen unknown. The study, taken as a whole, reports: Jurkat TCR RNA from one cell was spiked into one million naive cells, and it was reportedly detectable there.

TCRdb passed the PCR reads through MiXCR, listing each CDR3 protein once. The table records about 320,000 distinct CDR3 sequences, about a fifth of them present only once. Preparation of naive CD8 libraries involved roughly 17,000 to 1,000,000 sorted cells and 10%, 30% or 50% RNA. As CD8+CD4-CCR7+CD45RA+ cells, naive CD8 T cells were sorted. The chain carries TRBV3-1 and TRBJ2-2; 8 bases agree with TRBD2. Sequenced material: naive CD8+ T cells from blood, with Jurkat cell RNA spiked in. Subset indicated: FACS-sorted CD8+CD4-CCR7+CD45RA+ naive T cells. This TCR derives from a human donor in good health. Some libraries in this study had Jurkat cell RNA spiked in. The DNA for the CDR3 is TGTGCCAGCAGCCAAGACCCCCGACTAGCGACCGGGGAGCTGTTTTTT. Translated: CASSQDPRLATGELFF.